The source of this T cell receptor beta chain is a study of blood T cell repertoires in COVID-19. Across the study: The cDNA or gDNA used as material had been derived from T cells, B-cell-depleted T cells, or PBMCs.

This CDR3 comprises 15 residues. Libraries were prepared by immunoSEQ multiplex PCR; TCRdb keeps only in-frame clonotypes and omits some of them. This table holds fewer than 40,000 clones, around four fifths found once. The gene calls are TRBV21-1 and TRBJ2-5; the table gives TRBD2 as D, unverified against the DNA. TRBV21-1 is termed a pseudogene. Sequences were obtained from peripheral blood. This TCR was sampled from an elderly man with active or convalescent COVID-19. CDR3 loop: CASSKRLAGEETQYF. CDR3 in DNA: TGTGCCAGCAGCAAACGACTAGCGGGAGAGGAGACCCAGTACTTC.